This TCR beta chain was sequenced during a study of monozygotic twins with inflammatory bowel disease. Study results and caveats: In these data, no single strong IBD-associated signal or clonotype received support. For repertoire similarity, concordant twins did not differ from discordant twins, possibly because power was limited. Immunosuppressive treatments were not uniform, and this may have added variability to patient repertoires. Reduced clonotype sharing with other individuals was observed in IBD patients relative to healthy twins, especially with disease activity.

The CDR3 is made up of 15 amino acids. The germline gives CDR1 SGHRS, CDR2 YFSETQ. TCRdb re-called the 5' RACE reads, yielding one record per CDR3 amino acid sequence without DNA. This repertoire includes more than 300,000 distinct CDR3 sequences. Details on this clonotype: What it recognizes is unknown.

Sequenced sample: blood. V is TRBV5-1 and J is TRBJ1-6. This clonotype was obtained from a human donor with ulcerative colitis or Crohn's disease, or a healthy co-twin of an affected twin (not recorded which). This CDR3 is CASSLAFGGNSPLHF.